This TCR beta chain was sequenced for a study of T-cell reconstitution after alpha-beta-depleted transplantation in children. There are many counts of this clonotype. Its cognate antigen is unknown. Unique molecular identifiers were built into the TCRbeta library. Each CDR3 protein gets one entry after TCRdb re-called the PCR reads with MiXCR. The data hold 250,000 to 300,000 distinct CDR3 sequences, with roughly 7.8% observed a single time. Trimming took 5 bases from V and 4 from J, leaving 21 bases between them. Per the germline V gene, CDR1 is SGHVS and CDR2 is FNYEAQ. This CDR3 is 17 amino acids long. General study points: At the one-year point after transplant, T-cell counts and TCRbeta diversity were found to come mostly from T cells that had been newly produced. As was reported, about two months after transplant, alpha-beta T cells came from several hundred expanded graft clones. Surviving recipient T cells and intrathymic progenitors accounted for some patients' high TCRbeta diversity at day 60.

The source material was peripheral blood, sampled 360 days after TCRalphabeta/CD19-depleted stem cell transplant. The chain recombines TRBV7-6 with TRBJ2-1, with a possible D match to TRBD1 (6 bases). The sequence derives from a female patient aged 2-9 years who had a stem cell transplant for Fanconi anemia, so the T cells may come from the graft donor. CDR3 residues: CASSAIPGHVLYNEQFF. The CDR3 nucleotides read TGTGCCAGCAGCGCTATTCCGGGACACGTCTTGTACAATGAGCAGTTCTTC.